The 20 T cell receptor beta chains below were found in one sample sequenced in a study of shared clonotypes between healthy human individuals. Data came from immunoSEQ multiplex PCR; TCRdb stores just in-frame clones and leaves some out. The table shows roughly 2 million clones, with roughly 95% occurring only once. The sequenced sample was naive CD4+ T cells sorted from blood. The subset is: CD45RA+ positively selected. These receptors all come from a man aged 18 to 29 in good health.

V and J are TRBV4-1 and TRBJ1-2, with a weak D call TRBD1 (5 bases). The length of the CDR3 is 14 residues. Germline V lookup: CDR1 MGHRA, CDR2 YSYEKL. The ends were cut back, 1 base at V and 8 bases at J, with 14 bases in the middle. CDR3 nucleotide sequence: TGCGCCAGCAGCCAAGCTTGGACAATGGAGGGCTACACCTTC. This sequence encodes CASSQAWTMEGYTF.

V gene TRBV2 combines with J gene TRBJ2-1, with no clear D. V lost 5 bases, J lost 10 bases, and 12 bases lay in between. Per the germline V gene, CDR1 is SNHLY and CDR2 is FYNNEI. The CDR3 has 12 amino acids. Here the CDR3 reads CASSTEVGEQFF. The CDR3 DNA reads as TGTGCCAGCAGTACCGAGGTTGGGGAGCAGTTCTTC.

Points on this clone: This same CDR3 is encoded by further DNA sequences in the sample. V usage is TRBV2 and J usage is TRBJ2-7, with 7 nucleotides matching TRBD2. CDR3 length equals 12 residues. Trimming cost V 5 bases and J 2 bases; bases outside gene matches: 0. The germline CDR1 and CDR2 sequences are SNHLY and FYNNEI. CDR3 residues: CASSSGTYEQYF. The CDR3 DNA sequence: TGTGCCAGCAGTAGCGGGACCTACGAGCAGTACTTC.

The gene calls are TRBV2 and TRBJ1-1; D unclear. Per germline, CDR1 SNHLY and CDR2 FYNNEI. Trimming cost V 6 bases and J 0 bases, with 14 bases left between them. The CDR3 runs 15 residues. The CDR3 reads CASSGDLSMNTEAFF. CDR3 bases: TGTGCCAGCAGCGGGGATCTGAGCATGAACACTGAAGCTTTCTTT. Variable domain in full (rest from reference TRBV2 and TRBJ1-1): EPEVTQTPSHQVTQMGQEVILRCVPISNHLYFYWYRQILGQKVEFLVSFYNNEISEKSEIFDDQFSVERPDGSNFTLKIRSTKLEDSAMYFCASSGDLSMNTEAFFGQGTRLTVV.

The V and J genes are TRBV10-3 and TRBJ1-1, with a weak D call TRBD1 (5 bases). The CDR3 has 14 residues. The V end was cut by 2 bases, the J end by 0 bases, with 7 bases between. Germline lookup yields CDR1 ENHRY and CDR2 SYGVKD. CDR3 sequence (DNA): TGTGCCATCAGTGAGATGGGGCTGAACACTGAAGCTTTCTTT. Protein sequence: CAISEMGLNTEAFF.

The CDR3 here is CASRPIDRGVVGYTF. CDR3 nucleotides: TGTGCCAGCAGGCCGATCGACAGGGGAGTGGTTGGCTACACCTTC. This chain links TRBV28 with TRBJ1-2, with TRBD1 matching 8 bases. CDR3 length: 15 amino acids. The germline V gene has CDR1 MDHEN and CDR2 SYDVKM. After removal of 6 bases from V and 7 bases from J, the junction contained 13 bases not matched to a gene.

The genes are TRBV6-1 and TRBJ1-5; 7 nucleotides line up with TRBD1. The CDR3 contains 13 residues. The V segment lost 9 bases and the J segment 6 bases; nucleotides outside the gene matches: 8. The germline gives CDR1 MNHNS, CDR2 SASEGT. CDR3 residues: CASSPGQFQPQHF. In DNA form, the CDR3 reads TGTGCCAGTTCTCCGGGACAGTTTCAGCCCCAGCATTTT.

The chain employs TRBV27 and TRBJ1-2; 10 nucleotides match TRBD1. The CDR3 spans 15 residues. V lost 5 bases to trimming and J lost 8 bases; unmatched junction nucleotides: 11. Germline values: CDR1 MNHEY, CDR2 SMNVEV (reference sequence). CDR3 region: CASSERDRGSRGYTF. As DNA, the CDR3 is TGTGCCAGCAGTGAAAGGGACAGGGGTTCGAGGGGCTACACCTTC.

The V call is TRBV2, the J call TRBJ1-2; 8 nucleotides align to TRBD1. With 9 bases clipped from V and 1 base from J, the junction kept 10 bases outside the gene matches. CDR3 length: 15 residues. The germline CDR1 and CDR2 sequences are SNHLY and FYNNEI. In DNA form, the CDR3 reads TGTGCCAGTAGAAGGACAGGGCTGGTTAACTATGGCTACACCTTC. The encoded protein is CASRRTGLVNYGYTF.

The chain couples TRBV6-5 to TRBJ1-2, with 7 bases aligning to TRBD1. V lost 5 bases and J lost 13; bases outside the gene matches: 13. CDR3 length: 13 residues. CDR1 is MNHEY and CDR2 is SVGAGI in the germline V gene. Here the CDR3 reads CASSEPRTGERTF. CDR3 in DNA: TGTGCCAGCAGTGAACCCCGGACAGGTGAACGCACCTTC.

The chain is built from TRBV7-2 and TRBJ1-4, with D hard to call. CDR1 and CDR2 from the germline V gene are SGHTA and FQGNSA. Trimming took 2 bases from V and 2 from J, leaving 9 bases between them. The CDR3 extends over 15 amino acids. This CDR3 reads CASSLIRGTNEKLFF. CDR3 bases: TGTGCCAGCAGCTTAATACGTGGGACTAATGAAAAACTGTTTTTT.

This sequence joins TRBV28 and TRBJ1-4; tentative D call: TRBD1 (5 bases). Trimming took off 5 bases at V and 3 bases at J, with 16 bases between the two ends. Per germline, CDR1 MDHEN and CDR2 SYDVKM. This CDR3 is built from 16 residues. CDR3 sequence: CASSTGTYIANEKLFF. The CDR3 region has the DNA TGTGCCAGCAGTACCGGGACCTACATCGCTAATGAAAAACTGTTTTTT.

Of note for this clone: Its ends do not fully match the called genes, so a read error is possible. V and J are TRBV30 and TRBJ2-2; D may match TRBD1 or TRBD2 (5 bases each). Germline loops: CDR1 GTSNPN, CDR2 SVGIG (reference sequence). This CDR3 has 13 amino acids. The CDR3 protein is CACTTGPTVELFF. The CDR3 nucleotides read TGTGCCTGTACGACGGGGCCTACCGTGGAGCTGTTTTTT.

V is TRBV30 and J is TRBJ1-1, with D unresolved. This CDR3 has 12 amino acids. Trimming removed 5 bases at V and 8 bases at J, with 15 bases between. The germline V gene has CDR1 GTSNPN and CDR2 SVGIG (reference sequence). The DNA for the CDR3 is TGTGCCTGGGGGGAGCGGGATGGCGAAGCTTTCTTT. It codes for CAWGERDGEAFF.

On this clone itself: Other DNA sequences of this sample code for an identical CDR3. The V call is TRBV5-1, the J call TRBJ2-6; D is unresolved. Trimming pared 1 base from V and 2 bases from J, leaving 4 bases between. This CDR3 region has 14 residues. Looked up from germline, CDR1 is SGHRS and CDR2 is YFSETQ. The CDR3 bases are TGCGCCAGCAGCTTGACAGCTGGGGCCAACGTCCTGACTTTC. Amino acid sequence: CASSLTAGANVLTF.

The chain links TRBV5-1 to TRBJ2-4; TRBD2 matches 10 bases. The CDR3 consists of 17 residues. The junction had 10 bases not matched to a gene; V was cut back by 0 bases and J by 7 bases. Germline CDR1 and CDR2: SGHRS and YFSETQ. The CDR3 coding sequence is TGCGCCAGCAGCTTGGTGATAGCGGGAGGCCAGGGGAACATTCAGTACTTC. This sequence encodes CASSLVIAGGQGNIQYF.

The chain recombines TRBV5-1 with TRBJ2-3, with 10 positions matching TRBD2. Germline CDR1 SGHRS, CDR2 YFSETQ. V was clipped by 4 bases and J by 5 bases; unmatched bases: 13. The CDR3 consists of 17 residues. The CDR3 is CASSPGLADPRGDTQYF. As DNA, the CDR3 is TGCGCCAGCAGCCCAGGACTAGCGGATCCGCGGGGAGATACGCAGTATTTT.

The chain couples TRBV29-1 to TRBJ1-1; D may be TRBD1 (5 bases). CDR1 SQVTM and CDR2 ANQGSEA come from the germline V gene. Trimming took 0 bases from V and 4 from J, leaving 9 bases between them. The CDR3 is made up of 13 amino acids. The CDR3, as DNA: TGCAGCGTTGAAGATCAAGGGACCACTGAAGCTTTCTTT. Its translation: CSVEDQGTTEAFF.

The rearrangement uses TRBV29-1 and TRBJ1-2; TRBD1 might be the D (5 bases). CDR3 size: 13 residues. Germline assignment: CDR1 SQVTM and CDR2 ANQGSEA. Between the trimmed V and J ends, which lost 5 bases and 7 bases, there was a span of 17 bases. This chain's CDR3 is CSVLNQGSIGYTF. The CDR3 coding sequence is TGCAGCGTTCTAAACCAGGGAAGTATTGGCTACACCTTC.

The CDR3 region is CASSKGGRYYEQYF. CDR3 DNA: TGTGCCAGTAGTAAGGGGGGCCGGTACTACGAGCAGTACTTC. V and J are TRBV19 and TRBJ2-7; tentatively, D is TRBD1 or TRBD2 (6 bases each). V shed 4 bases and J shed 3 bases, with 13 bases lying between them. The CDR3 has 14 amino acids. The germline V gene has CDR1 LNHDA and CDR2 SQIVND (reference sequence).